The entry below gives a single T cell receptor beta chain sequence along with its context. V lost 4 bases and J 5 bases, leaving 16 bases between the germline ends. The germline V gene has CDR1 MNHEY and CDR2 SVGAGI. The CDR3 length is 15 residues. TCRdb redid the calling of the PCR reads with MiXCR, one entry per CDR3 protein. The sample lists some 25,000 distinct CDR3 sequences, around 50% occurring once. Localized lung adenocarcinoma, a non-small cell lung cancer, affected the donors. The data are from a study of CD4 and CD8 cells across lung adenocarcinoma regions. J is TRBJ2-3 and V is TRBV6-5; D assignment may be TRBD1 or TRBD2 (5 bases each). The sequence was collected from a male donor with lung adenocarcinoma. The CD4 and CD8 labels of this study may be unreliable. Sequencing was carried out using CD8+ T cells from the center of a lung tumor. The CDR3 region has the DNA TGTGCCAGCAGTTCGGGGCTAGCAGCCAAAGATACGCAGTATTTT. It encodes CASSSGLAAKDTQYF.